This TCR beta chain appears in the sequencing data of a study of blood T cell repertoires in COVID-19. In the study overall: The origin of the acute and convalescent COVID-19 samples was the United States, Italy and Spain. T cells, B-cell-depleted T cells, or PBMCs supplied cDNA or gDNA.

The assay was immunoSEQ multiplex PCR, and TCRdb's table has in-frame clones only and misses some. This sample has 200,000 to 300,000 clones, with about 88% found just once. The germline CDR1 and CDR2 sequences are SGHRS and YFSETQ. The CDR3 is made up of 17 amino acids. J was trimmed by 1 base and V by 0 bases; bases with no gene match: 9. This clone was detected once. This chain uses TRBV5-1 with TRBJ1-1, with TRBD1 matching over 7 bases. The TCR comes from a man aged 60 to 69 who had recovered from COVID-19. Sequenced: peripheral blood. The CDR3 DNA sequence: TGCGCCAGCAGCTTGGAATTGGGACAGACAAGGAACACTGAAGCTTTCTTT. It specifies CASSLELGQTRNTEAFF.